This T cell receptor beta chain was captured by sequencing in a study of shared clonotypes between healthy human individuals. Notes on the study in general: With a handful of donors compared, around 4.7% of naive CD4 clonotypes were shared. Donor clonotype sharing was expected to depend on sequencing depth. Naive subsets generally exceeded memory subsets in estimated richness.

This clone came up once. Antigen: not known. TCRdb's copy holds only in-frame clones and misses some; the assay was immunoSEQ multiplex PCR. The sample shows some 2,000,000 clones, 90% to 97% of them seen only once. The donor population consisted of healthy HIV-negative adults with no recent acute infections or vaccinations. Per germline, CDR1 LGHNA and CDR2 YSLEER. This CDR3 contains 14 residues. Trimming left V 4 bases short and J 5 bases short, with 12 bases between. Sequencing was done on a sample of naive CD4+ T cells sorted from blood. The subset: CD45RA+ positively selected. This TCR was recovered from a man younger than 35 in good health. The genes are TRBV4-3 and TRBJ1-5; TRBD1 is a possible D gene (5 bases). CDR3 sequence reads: CASSLESGHQPQHF. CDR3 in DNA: TGCGCCAGCAGCCTAGAGTCGGGACATCAGCCCCAGCATTTT.